Below, 4 T cell receptor beta chains from the same sample are listed, as sequenced in a study of shared clonotypes between healthy human individuals. Sequencing used immunoSEQ multiplex PCR; TCRdb keeps in-frame clones, though not all of them. The sample lists roughly 660,000 clones, less than 95% occurring once. The sequencing sample was made of memory CD8+ T cells from PBMCs. Stated subset: CD45RO+ cells pooled with CCR7-negative TemRA cells. The receptor set was obtained from a man between 18 and 35 years old in good health. Some clones in this sample may be carry-over from other donors' samples.

The chain recombines TRBV5-5 with TRBJ1-1, with D possibly being TRBD1 (5 bases). The length of the CDR3 is 13 residues. Germline-derived CDR1 and CDR2 are SGHKS and YYEKEE (reference sequence). V shed 2 bases and J shed 3 bases, with 8 bases lying between them. The CDR3 sequence: CASSFDRDTEAFF. CDR3 DNA sequence: TGTGCCAGCAGCTTCGACAGAGACACTGAAGCTTTCTTT.

The chain combines TRBV7-9 with TRBJ2-7; 9 nucleotides agree with TRBD2. The length of the CDR3 is 16 residues. Trimming removed 5 bases from V and 5 bases from J; junction bases left unmatched: 13. Looked up from germline, CDR1 is SEHNR and CDR2 is FQNEAQ (reference sequence). Here the CDR3 reads CASSATAGTSWNEQYF. DNA of the CDR3: TGTGCCAGCAGCGCGACCGCCGGGACTAGCTGGAACGAGCAGTACTTC.

The chain links TRBV6-6 to TRBJ2-3; no firm D call. Germline V CDR1 and CDR2: MNHNY, SVGAGI (reference sequence). The CDR3 totals 15 residues. The V gene lost 2 bases and the J gene lost 0 bases, with 9 bases spanning the gap. The chain's CDR3 is CASSYTYASTDTQYF. The CDR3 DNA is TGTGCCAGCAGTTACACCTACGCTAGCACAGATACGCAGTATTTT.

The genes are TRBV7-6 and TRBJ2-1; 8 nucleotides agree with TRBD2. With 2 bases clipped from V and 5 bases from J, the junction kept 11 bases outside the gene matches. The CDR3 totals 17 residues. The germline gives CDR1 SGHVS, CDR2 FNYEAQ. CDR3 sequence (DNA): TGTGCCAGCAGCTTAAATATAGCGGGACGCGGCCACAATGAGCAGTTCTTC. Residues: CASSLNIAGRGHNEQFF.